The source of this TCR beta chain is a study of regulatory T cells in long-lasting Graves disease. Trimming removed 6 bases from V and 4 bases from J, with 12 bases in between. The CDR3 runs to 12 residues. Per germline, CDR1 DFQATT and CDR2 SNEGSKA (reference sequence). This clonotype was recorded at least ten times. Its target is unknown. Time point in this sample: newly diagnosed GD, antithyroid drugs for less than 3 months. The TCR library was prepared using RNA isolated from PBMCs. Graves' disease diagnosis used American Thyroid Association guidelines. Broader study findings: For persistent Graves' patients, TCR diversity was lower than for newly diagnosed ones.

CDR3 regions were amplified by Arm-PCR using iRepertoire HTBI primers to build TCR beta libraries. TCRdb re-called the multiplex PCR reads with MiXCR, one entry per CDR3 protein. The sample shows approximately 400,000 distinct CDR3 sequences, 12% of them seen only once. These same records also appear under a second study, on T cells in Graves' hyperthyroidism and ophthalmopathy. Per that paper: Hyperthyroidism was newly diagnosed in patients aged 18 to 65 (duration under 2 months). The TCR CDR3 first-round RT-PCR relied on the HTBI primer set.

This clonotype was sampled from a young woman with Graves disease. This sequence joins TRBV20-1 and TRBJ1-1; D not resolved. Source: peripheral blood mononuclear cells (PBMCs), taken at new diagnosis, from a patient treated with antithyroid drugs. This CDR3 is CSALPSGTEAFF. In DNA, the CDR3 is TGCAGTGCCCTGCCCAGCGGCACTGAAGCTTTCTTT.